The rows below give T cell receptor beta chains drawn from one sample of a study of beta chain features in type 1 diabetes. Profiled with immunoSEQ multiplex PCR; TCRdb holds only in-frame clones, not every one. Of 300,000 or so clones in the sample, around 9.7% were seen once. The sequenced sample was central memory CD4+ T cells from blood. Every receptor here comes from a young man with type 1 diabetes. Both conserved end residues are part of each CDR3. D genes are given only for firm matches. Rows give clone size only sometimes, using once, few, many, or a class for an expanded clone.

TRBJ1-4	TRBV5-6	TRBD1	-	TGTGCCAGCGCCAATGGACAGGTTTTTAATGAAAAACTGTTTTTT	CASANGQVFNEKLFF
TRBJ2-7	TRBV29-1	-	few	TGCAGCGTTGCCCGGGCTTCCCTGTACGAGCAGTACTTC	CSVARASLYEQYF
TRBJ1-2	TRBV2	-	once	TGTGCCAGCAGTGATTCGGGGGCGTCCTATGGCTACACCTTC	CASSDSGASYGYTF
TRBJ2-5	TRBV5-6	TRBD2	-	TGTGCCAGCAGCTTTCTAGCGGGGGTCGAGACCCAGTACTTC	CASSFLAGVETQYF
TRBJ1-5	TRBV29-1	TRBD1	-	TGCAGCGTCGCCACCGGACAGGGCGGGCAGCCCCAGCATTTT	CSVATGQGGQPQHF
TRBJ1-6	TRBV4-3	TRBD1	many	TGCGCCAGCAGCCAATGGGACAGCAATTCACCCCTCCACTTT	CASSQWDSNSPLHF
TRBJ1-5	TRBV18	-	few	TGTGCCAGCTCACCACCTGGGGTCAATCAGCCCCAGCATTTT	CASSPPGVNQPQHF
TRBJ2-3	TRBV30	TRBD2	-	TGTGCCTCCGGGACTAGCGGCGGGGGGGATACGCAGTATTTT	CASGTSGGGDTQYF
TRBJ1-5	TRBV13	TRBD1	few	TGTGCCAGCAGCTTAGGTTACGGGACAGGCAATCAGCCCCAGCATTTT	CASSLGYGTGNQPQHF
TRBJ1-2	TRBV5-1	-	-	TGCGCCAGCAGCTTGGATACACCGTATGGCTACACCTTC	CASSLDTPYGYTF
TRBJ2-1	TRBV9	-	few	TGTGCCAGCAGCGTAGGGGGTATCTCCTACAATGAGCAGTTCTTC	CASSVGGISYNEQFF
TRBJ1-2	TRBV18	TRBD1	-	TGTGCCAGCTCACGGGGACAGGGGTCCGATGGCTACACCTTC	CASSRGQGSDGYTF
TRBJ2-7	TRBV25-1	-	-	TGTGCCACCGAAAGCTCAGCGTCCTACGAGCAGTACTTC	CATESSASYEQYF
TRBJ2-3	TRBV4-1	-	-	TGCGCCAGCAGCCAAGATAGAGGGCAGGGAGCGAATACGCAGTATTTT	CASSQDRGQGANTQYF
TRBJ1-2	TRBV5-4	-	-	TGTGCCAGCAGCTTGGAGGGCAGGGCCCGGGGCTACACCTTC	CASSLEGRARGYTF
TRBJ2-7	TRBV30	-	-	TGTGCCTGGAGAAGGCAGGGATCCTACGAGCAGTACTTC	CAWRRQGSYEQYF
TRBJ1-2	TRBV27	TRBD1	-	TGTGCCAGCAGTTTACAGGGGGCTAACTATGGCTACACCTTC	CASSLQGANYGYTF
TRBJ2-3	TRBV5-1	-	-	TGCGCCAGCAGAACGGGTTTTAGCACAGATACGCAGTATTTT	CASRTGFSTDTQYF
TRBJ2-5	TRBV5-1	TRBD2	few	TGCGCCAGCAGCTTGGGGTTGGCGGGAGGTTCCTCCGAGACCCAGTACTTC	CASSLGLAGGSSETQYF
TRBJ2-5	TRBV7-9	-	few	TGTGCCAGCAGCAGAGAAGAGACCCAGTACTTC	CASSREETQYF
TRBJ2-6	TRBV10-2	TRBD1	many	TGCGCCAGCAGCCGAACCGGGACAGGGCCAGGGGCCAACGTCCTGACTTTC	CASSRTGTGPGANVLTF
TRBJ2-3	TRBV7-2	TRBD2	few	TGTGCCAGCAGCTTTGGGCTAGCGGCCCTCACAGATACGCAGTATTTT	CASSFGLAALTDTQYF
TRBJ2-1	TRBV5-4	TRBD2	few	TGTGCCAGCAGGCAGGAGCGGGGGGGAAGCTCCTACAATGAGCAGTTCTTC	CASRQERGGSSYNEQFF
TRBJ1-4	TRBV11-2	-	-	TGTGCCAGCAGCTTAGGTCGCCAGCTCAATGAAAAACTGTTTTTT	CASSLGRQLNEKLFF
TRBJ1-2	TRBV29-1	TRBD1	few	TGCAGCGTCTGGGGACAGGGGCAAGGCTACACCTTC	CSVWGQGQGYTF
TRBJ1-2	TRBV5-1	-	-	TGCGCCAGCAGTCCTGACAGAGGGATCTATGGCTACACCTTC	CASSPDRGIYGYTF
TRBJ1-2	TRBV5-6	-	-	TGTGCCAGCAGCTTGTCGGCAGTCCCTCTTAACTATGGCTACACCTTC	CASSLSAVPLNYGYTF
TRBJ2-7	TRBV7-2	TRBD1	-	TGTGCCAGCAGCTTAGTTCAGGCCGGACAGGGAACCCACGAGCAGTACTTC	CASSLVQAGQGTHEQYF
TRBJ1-5	TRBV11-2	-	-	TGTGCCAGCAGCTTAGGGCGGGGGTCTCAGCCCCAGCATTTT	CASSLGRGSQPQHF
TRBJ2-7	TRBV7-9	-	-	TGTGCCAGCAGCTACGCCGTCTCCTACGAGCAGTACTTC	CASSYAVSYEQYF
TRBJ1-6	TRBV6-5	-	-	TGTGCCAGCAGTTACTTGGACGGGCTGGCTTCACCCCTCCACTTT	CASSYLDGLASPLHF
TRBJ1-4	TRBV7-8	-	many	TGTGCCAGCAGCCTGTTAGAAACTAATGAAAAACTGTTTTTT	CASSLLETNEKLFF